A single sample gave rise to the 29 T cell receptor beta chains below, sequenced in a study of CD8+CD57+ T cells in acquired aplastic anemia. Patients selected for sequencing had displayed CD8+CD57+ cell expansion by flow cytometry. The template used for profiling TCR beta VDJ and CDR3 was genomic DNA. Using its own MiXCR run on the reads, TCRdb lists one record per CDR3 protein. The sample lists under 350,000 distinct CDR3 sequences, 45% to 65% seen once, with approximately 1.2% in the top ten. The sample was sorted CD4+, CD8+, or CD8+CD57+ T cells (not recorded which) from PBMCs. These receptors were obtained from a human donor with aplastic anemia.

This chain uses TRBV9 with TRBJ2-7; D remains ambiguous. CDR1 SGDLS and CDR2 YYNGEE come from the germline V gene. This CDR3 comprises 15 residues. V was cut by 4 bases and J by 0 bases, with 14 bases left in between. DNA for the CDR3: TGTGCCAGCAGCCAAATCCCGGACGGCTCCTACGAGCAGTACTTC. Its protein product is CASSQIPDGSYEQYF.

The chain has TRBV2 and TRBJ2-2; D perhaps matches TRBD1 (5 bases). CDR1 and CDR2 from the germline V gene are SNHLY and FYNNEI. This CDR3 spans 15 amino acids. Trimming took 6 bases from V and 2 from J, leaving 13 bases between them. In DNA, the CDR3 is TGTGCCAGCAGGTCACAGGCCCGAAACACCGGGGAGCTGTTTTTT. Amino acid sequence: CASRSQARNTGELFF. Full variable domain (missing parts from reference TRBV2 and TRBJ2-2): EPEVTQTPSHQVTQMGQEVILRCVPISNHLYFYWYRQILGQKVEFLVSFYNNEISEKSEIFDDQFSVERPDGSNFTLKIRSTKLEDSAMYFCASRSQARNTGELFFGEGSRLTVL.

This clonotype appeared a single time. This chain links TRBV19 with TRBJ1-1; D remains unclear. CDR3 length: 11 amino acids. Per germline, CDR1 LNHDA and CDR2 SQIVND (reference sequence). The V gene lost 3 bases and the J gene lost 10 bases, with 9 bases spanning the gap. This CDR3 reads CASSIKVVAFF. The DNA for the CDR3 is TGTGCCAGTAGTATCAAGGTAGTAGCTTTCTTT. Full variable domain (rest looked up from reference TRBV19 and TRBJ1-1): DGGITQSPKYLFRKEGQNVTLSCEQNLNHDAMYWYRQDPGQGLRLIYYSQIVNDFQKGDIAEGYSVSREKKESFPLTVTSAQKNPTAFYLCASSIKVVAFFGQGTRLTVV.

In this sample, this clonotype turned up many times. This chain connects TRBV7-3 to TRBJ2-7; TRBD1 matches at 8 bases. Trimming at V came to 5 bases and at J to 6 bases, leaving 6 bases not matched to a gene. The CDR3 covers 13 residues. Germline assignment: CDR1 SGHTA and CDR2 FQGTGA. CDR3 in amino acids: CASSPQGGSEQYF. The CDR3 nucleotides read TGTGCCAGCAGCCCACAGGGGGGCTCCGAGCAGTACTTC.

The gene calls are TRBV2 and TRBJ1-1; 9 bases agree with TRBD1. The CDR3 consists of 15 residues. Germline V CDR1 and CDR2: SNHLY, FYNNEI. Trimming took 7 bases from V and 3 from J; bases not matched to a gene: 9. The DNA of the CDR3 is TGTGCCAGCACCGGGACAGGGATTGGGTACACTGAAGCTTTCTTT. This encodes CASTGTGIGYTEAFF.

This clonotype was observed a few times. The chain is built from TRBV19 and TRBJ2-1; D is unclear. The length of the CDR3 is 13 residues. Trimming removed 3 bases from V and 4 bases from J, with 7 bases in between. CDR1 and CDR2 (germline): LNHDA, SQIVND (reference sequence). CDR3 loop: CASSILRYNEQFF. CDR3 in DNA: TGTGCCAGTAGTATTTTGCGGTACAATGAGCAGTTCTTC.

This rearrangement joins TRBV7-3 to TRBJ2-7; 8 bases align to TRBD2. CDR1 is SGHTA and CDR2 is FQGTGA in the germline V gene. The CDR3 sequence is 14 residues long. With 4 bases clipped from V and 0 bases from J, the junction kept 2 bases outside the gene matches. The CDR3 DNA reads TGTGCCAGCAGCTCGACTAGCGACTCCTACGAGCAGTACTTC. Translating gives CASSSTSDSYEQYF.

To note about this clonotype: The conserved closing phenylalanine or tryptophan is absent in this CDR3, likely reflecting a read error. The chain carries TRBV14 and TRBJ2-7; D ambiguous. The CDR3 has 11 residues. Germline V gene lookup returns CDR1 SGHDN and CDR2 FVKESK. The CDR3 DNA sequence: TGTGCCAGCATCCAAGCCTACGAGCAGTACTTA. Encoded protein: CASIQAYEQYL.

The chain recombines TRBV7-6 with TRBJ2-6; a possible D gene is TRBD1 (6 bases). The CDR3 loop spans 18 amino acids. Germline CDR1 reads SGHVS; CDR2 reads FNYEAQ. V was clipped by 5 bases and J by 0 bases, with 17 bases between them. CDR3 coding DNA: TGTGCCAGCAGCCCAGAAGGGGGAAGGATCTCTGGGGCCAACGTCCTGACTTTC. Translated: CASSPEGGRISGANVLTF.

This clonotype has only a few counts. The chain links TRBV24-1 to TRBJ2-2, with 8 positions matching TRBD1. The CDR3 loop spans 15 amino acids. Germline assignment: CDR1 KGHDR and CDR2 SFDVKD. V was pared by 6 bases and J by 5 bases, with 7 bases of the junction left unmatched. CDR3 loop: CATSSGGEETGELFF. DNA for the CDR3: TGTGCCACCAGTTCAGGGGGCGAAGAGACCGGGGAGCTGTTTTTT.

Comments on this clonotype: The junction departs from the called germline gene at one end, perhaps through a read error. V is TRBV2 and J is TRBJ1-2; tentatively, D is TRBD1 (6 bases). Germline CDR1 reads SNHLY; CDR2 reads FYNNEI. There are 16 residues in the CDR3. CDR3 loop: CASTPQVPGVGGGYTF. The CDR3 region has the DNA TGCGCCAGCACCCCTCAAGTGCCAGGGGTTGGGGGTGGCTACACCTTC.

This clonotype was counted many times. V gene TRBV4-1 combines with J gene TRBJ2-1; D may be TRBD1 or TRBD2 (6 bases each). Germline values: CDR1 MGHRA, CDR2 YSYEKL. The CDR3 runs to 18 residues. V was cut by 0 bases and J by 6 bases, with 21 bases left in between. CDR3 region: CASSQDSSRRAGVNEQFF. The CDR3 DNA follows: TGCGCCAGCAGCCAAGATTCGTCACGGAGGGCAGGGGTCAATGAGCAGTTCTTC.

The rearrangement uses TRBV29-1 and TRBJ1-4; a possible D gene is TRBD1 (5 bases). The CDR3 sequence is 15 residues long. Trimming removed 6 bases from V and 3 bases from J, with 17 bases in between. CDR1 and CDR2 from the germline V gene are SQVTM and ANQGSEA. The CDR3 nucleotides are TGCAGCGTGCTACGGCAGCAGGGATCTAATGAAAAACTGTTTTTT. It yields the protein CSVLRQQGSNEKLFF.

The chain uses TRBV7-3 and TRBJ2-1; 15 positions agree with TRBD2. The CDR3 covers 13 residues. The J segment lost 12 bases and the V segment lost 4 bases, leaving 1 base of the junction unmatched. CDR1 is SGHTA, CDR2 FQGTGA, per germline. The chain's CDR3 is CASSWGLAGGQFF. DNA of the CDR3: TGTGCCAGCAGCTGGGGACTAGCGGGAGGGCAGTTCTTC.

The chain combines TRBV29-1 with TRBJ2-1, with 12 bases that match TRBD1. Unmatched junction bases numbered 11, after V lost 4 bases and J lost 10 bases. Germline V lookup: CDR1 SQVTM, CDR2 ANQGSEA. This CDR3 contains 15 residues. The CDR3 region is CSVAGWGQGAGEQFF. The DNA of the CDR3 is TGCAGCGTTGCCGGTTGGGGACAGGGGGCAGGGGAGCAGTTCTTC.

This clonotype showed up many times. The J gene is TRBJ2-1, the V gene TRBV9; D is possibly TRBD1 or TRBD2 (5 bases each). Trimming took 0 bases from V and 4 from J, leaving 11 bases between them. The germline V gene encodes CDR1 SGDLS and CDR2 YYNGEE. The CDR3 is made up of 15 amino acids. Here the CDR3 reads CASSVAGTGYNEQFF. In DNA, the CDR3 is TGTGCCAGCAGCGTAGCCGGGACGGGATACAATGAGCAGTTCTTC.

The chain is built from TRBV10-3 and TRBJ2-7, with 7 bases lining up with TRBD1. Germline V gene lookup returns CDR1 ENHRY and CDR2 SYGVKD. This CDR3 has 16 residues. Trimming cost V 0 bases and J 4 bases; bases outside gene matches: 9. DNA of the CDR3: TGTGCCATCAGTGAGTCTTGGGACAGACCGGATTACGAGCAGTACTTC. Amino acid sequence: CAISESWDRPDYEQYF.

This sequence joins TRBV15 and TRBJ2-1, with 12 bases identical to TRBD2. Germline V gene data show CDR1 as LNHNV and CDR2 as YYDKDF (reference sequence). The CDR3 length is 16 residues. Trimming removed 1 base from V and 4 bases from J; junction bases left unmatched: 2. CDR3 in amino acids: CATSRAGTSGYNEQFF. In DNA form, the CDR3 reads TGTGCCACCAGCAGAGCTGGGACTAGCGGGTACAATGAGCAGTTCTTC.

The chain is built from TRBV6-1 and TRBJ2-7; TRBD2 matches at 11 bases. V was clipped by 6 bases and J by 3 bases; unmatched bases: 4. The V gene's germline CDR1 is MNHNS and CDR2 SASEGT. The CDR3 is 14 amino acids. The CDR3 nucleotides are TGTGCCAGCAGGAGGACTAGCGGGTACTACGAGCAGTACTTC. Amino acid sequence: CASRRTSGYYEQYF.

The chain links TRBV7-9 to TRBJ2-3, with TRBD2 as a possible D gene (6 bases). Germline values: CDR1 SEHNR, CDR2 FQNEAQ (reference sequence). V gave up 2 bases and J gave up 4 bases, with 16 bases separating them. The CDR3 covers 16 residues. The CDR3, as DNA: TGTGCCAGCAGCTTAAGTTTCGGGGGTTTGGCAGATACGCAGTATTTT. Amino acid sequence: CASSLSFGGLADTQYF.

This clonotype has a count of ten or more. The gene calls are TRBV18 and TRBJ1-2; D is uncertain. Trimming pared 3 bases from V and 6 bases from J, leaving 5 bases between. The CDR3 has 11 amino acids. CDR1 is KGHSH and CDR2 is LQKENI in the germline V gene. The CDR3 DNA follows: TGTGCCAGCTCACCGGATGATGGCTACACCTTC. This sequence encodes CASSPDDGYTF.

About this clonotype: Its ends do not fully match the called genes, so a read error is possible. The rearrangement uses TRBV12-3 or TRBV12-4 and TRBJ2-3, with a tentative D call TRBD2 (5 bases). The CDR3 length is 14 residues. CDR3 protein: CASSSRLASDTQYF. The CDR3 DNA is TGTGCCAGCAGCTCTCGTCTAGCCTCAGATACGCAGTACTTT.

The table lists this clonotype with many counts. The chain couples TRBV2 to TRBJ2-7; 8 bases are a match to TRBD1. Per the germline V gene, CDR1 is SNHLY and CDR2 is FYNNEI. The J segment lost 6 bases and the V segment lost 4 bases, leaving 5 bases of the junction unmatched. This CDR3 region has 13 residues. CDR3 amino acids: CASSGGGQGEQYF. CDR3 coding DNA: TGTGCCAGCAGTGGGGGAGGACAGGGCGAGCAGTACTTC.

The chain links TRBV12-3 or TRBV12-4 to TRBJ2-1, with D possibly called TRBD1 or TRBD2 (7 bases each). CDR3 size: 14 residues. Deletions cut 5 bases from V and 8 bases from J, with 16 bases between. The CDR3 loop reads CASSQGGPIHEQFF. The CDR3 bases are TGTGCCAGCAGTCAGGGGGGGCCTATCCATGAGCAGTTCTTC.

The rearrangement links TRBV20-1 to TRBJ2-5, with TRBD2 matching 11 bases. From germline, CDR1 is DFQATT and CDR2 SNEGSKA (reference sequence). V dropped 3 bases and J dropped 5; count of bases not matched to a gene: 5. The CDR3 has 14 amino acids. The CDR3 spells CSASGTSGLETQYF. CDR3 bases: TGCAGTGCTAGCGGGACTAGCGGATTGGAGACCCAGTACTTC.

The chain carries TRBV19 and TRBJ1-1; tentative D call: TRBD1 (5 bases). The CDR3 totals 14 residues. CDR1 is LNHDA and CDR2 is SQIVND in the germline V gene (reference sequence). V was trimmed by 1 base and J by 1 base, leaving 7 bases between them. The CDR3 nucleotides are TGTGCCAGTAGTATAGGGGGCACGAACACTGAAGCTTTCTTT. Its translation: CASSIGGTNTEAFF.

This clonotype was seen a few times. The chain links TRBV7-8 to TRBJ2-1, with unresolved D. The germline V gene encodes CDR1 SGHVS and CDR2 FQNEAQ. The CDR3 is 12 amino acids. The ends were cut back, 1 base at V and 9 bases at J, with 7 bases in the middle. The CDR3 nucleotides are TGTGCCAGCAGCTTAGTCCCCCGTGAGCAGTTCTTC. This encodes CASSLVPREQFF. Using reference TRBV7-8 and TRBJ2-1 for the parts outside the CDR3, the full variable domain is GAGVSQSPRYKVAKRGQDVALRCDPISGHVSLFWYQQALGQGPEFLTYFQNEAQLDKSGLPSDRFFAERPEGSVSTLKIQRTQQEDSAVYLCASSLVPREQFFGPGTRLTVL.

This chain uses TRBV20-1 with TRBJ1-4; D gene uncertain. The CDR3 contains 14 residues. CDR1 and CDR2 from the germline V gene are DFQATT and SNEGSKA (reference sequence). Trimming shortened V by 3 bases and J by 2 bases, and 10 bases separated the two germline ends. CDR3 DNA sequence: TGCAGTGCTAGGGTCGGACTGACTAATGAAAAACTGTTTTTT. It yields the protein CSARVGLTNEKLFF.

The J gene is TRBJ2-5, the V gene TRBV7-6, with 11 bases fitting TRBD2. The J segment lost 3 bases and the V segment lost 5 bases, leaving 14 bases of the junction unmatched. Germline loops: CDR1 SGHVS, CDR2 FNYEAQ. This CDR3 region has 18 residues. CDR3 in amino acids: CASSKTGQGLAGKETQYF. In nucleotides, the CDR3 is TGTGCCAGCAGCAAAACTGGACAAGGACTAGCGGGCAAAGAGACCCAGTACTTC.